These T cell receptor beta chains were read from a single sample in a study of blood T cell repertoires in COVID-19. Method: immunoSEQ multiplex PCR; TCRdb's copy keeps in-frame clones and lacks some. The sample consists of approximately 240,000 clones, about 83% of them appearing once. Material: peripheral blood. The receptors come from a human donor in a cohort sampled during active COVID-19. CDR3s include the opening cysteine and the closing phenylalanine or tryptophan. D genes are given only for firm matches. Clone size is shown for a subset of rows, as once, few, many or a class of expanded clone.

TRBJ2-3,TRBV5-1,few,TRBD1,CASSSTTGGGTDTQYF,TGCGCCAGCAGCTCAACGACAGGGGGCGGCACAGATACGCAGTATTTT
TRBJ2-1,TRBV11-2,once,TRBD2,CASSLTRLAGARNNEQFF,TGTGCCAGCAGCTTAACCCGACTAGCGGGAGCACGAAACAATGAGCAGTTCTTC
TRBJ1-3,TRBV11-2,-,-,CASSPRAGGPGNTIYF,TGTGCCAGCAGCCCCAGGGCGGGGGGCCCTGGAAACACCATATATTTT
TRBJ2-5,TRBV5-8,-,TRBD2,CASSPGTSGEGQETQYF,TGTGCCAGCAGCCCGGGGACTAGCGGGGAGGGCCAAGAGACCCAGTACTTC
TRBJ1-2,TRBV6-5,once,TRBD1,CASSYDRDGYTF,TGTGCCAGCAGTTACGACAGGGACGGCTACACCTTC
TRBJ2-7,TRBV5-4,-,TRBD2,CASSSRTSGWYEQYF,TGTGCCAGCAGCTCGAGGACTAGCGGGTGGTACGAGCAGTACTTC
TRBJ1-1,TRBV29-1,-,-,CSVEESVFSEAFF,TGCAGCGTTGAGGAGTCAGTGTTCTCTGAAGCTTTCTTT
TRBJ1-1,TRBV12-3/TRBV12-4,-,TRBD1,CASKDRENTEAFF,TGTGCCAGCAAAGACAGGGAAAACACTGAAGCTTTCTTT
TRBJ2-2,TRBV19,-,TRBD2,CASSRLAGGESTGELFF,TGTGCCAGTAGTCGACTAGCGGGAGGAGAGAGCACCGGGGAGCTGTTTTTT
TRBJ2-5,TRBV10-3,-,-,CAISWDIQETQYF,TGTGCCATCAGCTGGGACATCCAAGAGACCCAGTACTTC
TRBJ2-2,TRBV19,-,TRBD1,CASSVGTGSTGELFF,TGTGCCAGTAGTGTTGGGACAGGGAGTACCGGGGAGCTGTTTTTT
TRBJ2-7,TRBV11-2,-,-,CASSLDEGRGSYEQYF,TGTGCCAGCAGCTTAGATGAGGGCAGAGGGTCCTACGAGCAGTACTTC
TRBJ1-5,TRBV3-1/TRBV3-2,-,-,CASSQGSYQPQHF,TGTGCCAGCAGCCAAGGGAGTTATCAGCCCCAGCATTTT
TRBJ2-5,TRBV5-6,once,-,CASSPRGKGSAQETQYF,TGTGCCAGCAGCCCGAGGGGGAAAGGGAGCGCCCAAGAGACCCAGTACTTC
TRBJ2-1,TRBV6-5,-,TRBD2,CASSSTSGSYNEQFF,TGTGCCAGCAGTTCAACTAGCGGGAGCTACAATGAGCAGTTCTTC
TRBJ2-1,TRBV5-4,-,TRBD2,CASSLGGGDYNEQFF,TGTGCCAGCAGCTTGGGCGGGGGAGACTACAATGAGCAGTTCTTC
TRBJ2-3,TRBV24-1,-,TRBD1,CATSPGQQFTDTQYF,TGTGCCACCAGTCCGGGACAGCAATTCACAGATACGCAGTATTTT
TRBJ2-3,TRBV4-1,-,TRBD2,CASSSWASGGTDTQYF,TGCGCCAGCAGCTCATGGGCTAGCGGGGGCACAGATACGCAGTATTTT
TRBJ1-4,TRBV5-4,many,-,CASSLGGSTEKLFF,TGTGCCAGCAGCCTAGGGGGATCTACGGAAAAACTGTTTTTT
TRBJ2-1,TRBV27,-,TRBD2,CASSLTSGPYNEQFF,TGTGCCAGCAGTTTGACTAGCGGGCCTTACAATGAGCAGTTCTTC
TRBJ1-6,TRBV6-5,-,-,CASSLELYNSPLHF,TGTGCCAGCAGTTTAGAACTCTATAATTCACCCCTCCACTTT
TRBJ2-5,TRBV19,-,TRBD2,CASSILAGGGETQYF,TGTGCCAGTAGTATACTAGCGGGTGGCGGAGAGACCCAGTACTTC
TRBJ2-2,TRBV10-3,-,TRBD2,CAISVSGVSTGELFF,TGTGCCATCAGTGTTAGCGGGGTGAGCACCGGGGAGCTGTTTTTT
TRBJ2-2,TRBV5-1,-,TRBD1,CASSSDRVGTGELFF,TGCGCCAGCAGCTCGGACAGGGTAGGAACCGGGGAGCTGTTTTTT
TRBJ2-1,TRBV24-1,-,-,CATSGQKPGRPSYNEQFF,TGTGCCACCAGTGGACAAAAGCCGGGGAGACCCTCCTACAATGAGCAGTTCTTC
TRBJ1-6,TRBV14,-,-,CASSLTGGISPLHF,TGTGCCAGCAGCCTAACAGGAGGGATTTCACCCCTCCACTTT
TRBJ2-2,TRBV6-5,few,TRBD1,CASPKGASTGELFF,TGTGCCAGCCCCAAGGGGGCCTCCACCGGGGAGCTGTTTTTT
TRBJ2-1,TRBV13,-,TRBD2,CASRDSSGGVLYNEQFF,TGTGCCAGCAGGGACTCCAGCGGGGGGGTTCTTTACAATGAGCAGTTCTTC
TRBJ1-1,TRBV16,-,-,CASSFRRGDTEAFF,TGTGCCAGCAGCTTTCGCCGGGGGGACACTGAAGCTTTCTTT
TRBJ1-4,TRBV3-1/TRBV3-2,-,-,CASSHEGRVLFF,TGTGCCAGCAGCCATGAGGGGAGGGTACTGTTTTTT
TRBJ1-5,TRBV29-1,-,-,CSVIGAQSNQPQHF,TGCAGCGTGATAGGGGCGCAGAGCAATCAGCCCCAGCATTTT